Sequencing of this TCR beta chain was carried out in a study of shared clonotypes between healthy human individuals. Turning to the study itself: CD4 naive cells filled three plates per donor, CD4 memory three, CD8 naive two and CD8 memory one.

TCRdb keeps only in-frame clones here, not all; method: immunoSEQ multiplex PCR. This table holds around 1.1 million clones, about 72% found once. CDR3 length: 15 amino acids. Germline assignment: CDR1 ENHRY and CDR2 SYGVKD. V was cut by 2 bases and J by 4 bases, with 15 bases left in between. Comments on this clone: The antigen is unknown.

Overall study findings and caveats: Large depth notwithstanding, sorted-subset sequencing proved incomplete by rarefaction. Larger estimated richness was generally recorded for naive subsets relative to memory subsets. Few donors limited the genetic and exposure-history diversity represented.

Sequenced: memory CD4+ T cells from PBMCs. Subset noted: CD45RA-negative fraction. This chain links TRBV10-3 with TRBJ2-7; D could derive from TRBD1 or TRBD2 (5 bases each). The TCR was taken from a man aged 18 to 30 in good health. Some clones in this sample may be carry-over from other donors' samples. The CDR3 DNA follows: TGTGCCATCAGTGAGAAGTTTGGGGGTATGTACGAGCAGTACTTC. Its translation is CAISEKFGGMYEQYF.